One sample yielded the 18 T cell receptor beta chains listed below, sequenced in a study of CD8 T cells in Susac syndrome. With random hexamers, 0.5 to 1 ug RNA was reverse transcribed. TCRdb analysed the immunoSEQ multiplex PCR reads with MiXCR anew, one entry per CDR3 protein. The sample has fewer than 90,000 distinct CDR3 sequences; approximately 93% are singletons. Sequencing was carried out using CD8+ T cells from PBMCs. Receptor source: a human donor with Susac syndrome.

The V call is TRBV6-1, the J call TRBJ1-1, with D perhaps matching TRBD1 (5 bases). Between the trimmed V and J ends, which lost 3 bases and 1 base, there was a span of 9 bases. The CDR3 length is 14 residues. Germline CDR1 reads MNHNS; CDR2 reads SASEGT. The CDR3, as DNA: TGTGCCAGCAGTGACTCGGGGACGAACACTGAAGCTTTCTTT. This codes for CASSDSGTNTEAFF.

This rearrangement joins TRBV7-9 to TRBJ2-1; possible D gene TRBD2, 5 bases. From germline, CDR1 is SEHNR and CDR2 FQNEAQ (reference sequence). This CDR3 has 14 amino acids. V was clipped by 6 bases and J by 7 bases, with 16 bases between them. CDR3 sequence (DNA): TGTGCCAGCAGACCGCGAGAGGGTTTTAATGAGCAGTTCTTC. Amino acids: CASRPREGFNEQFF.

The chain couples TRBV27 to TRBJ1-5, with 7 bases that match TRBD1. V dropped 4 bases and J dropped 1; count of bases not matched to a gene: 4. The CDR3 length is 15 residues. Germline V lookup: CDR1 MNHEY, CDR2 SMNVEV (reference sequence). CDR3: CASSSQGQSNQPQHF. The CDR3 region has the DNA TGTGCCAGCAGTTCACAGGGGCAGAGCAATCAGCCCCAGCATTTT.

V and J are TRBV2 and TRBJ2-3; D uncertain. The V end lost 4 bases, the J end lost 3 bases, and 8 bases lay between the germline ends. This CDR3 spans 13 amino acids. Germline lookup yields CDR1 SNHLY and CDR2 FYNNEI. The CDR3 here is CASSVARTDTQYF. CDR3 DNA sequence: TGTGCCAGCAGTGTGGCTAGAACAGATACGCAGTATTTT.

This clonotype has a single count. This chain links TRBV2 with TRBJ1-2, with unresolved D. Germline loops: CDR1 SNHLY, CDR2 FYNNEI. The CDR3 is 13 residues long. V was clipped by 6 bases and J by 5 bases, with 13 bases between them. CDR3 region: CASRKLGAYGYTF. For the CDR3, the DNA is TGTGCCAGCAGGAAGCTGGGCGCTTATGGCTACACCTTC.

This sequence joins TRBV29-1 and TRBJ1-3, with a tentative D call TRBD1 (6 bases). CDR3 length equals 15 residues. Germline lookup yields CDR1 SQVTM and CDR2 ANQGSEA. V was trimmed by 7 bases and J by 0 bases, leaving 16 bases between them. CDR3 sequence reads: CSATGGHISGNTIYF. The CDR3 DNA sequence: TGCAGCGCTACGGGGGGACACATCTCTGGAAACACCATATATTTT.

The V call is TRBV20-1, the J call TRBJ2-3; D is possibly TRBD1 or TRBD2 (5 bases each). The CDR3 is 13 amino acids. Trimming took off 7 bases at V and 4 bases at J, with 15 bases between the two ends. Germline V gives CDR1 DFQATT, CDR2 SNEGSKA (reference sequence). CDR3 region: CSVRGREADTQYF. For the CDR3, the DNA is TGCAGTGTCCGGGGCAGGGAAGCAGATACGCAGTATTTT.

J is TRBJ1-3 and V is TRBV2, with D hard to call. In germline, CDR1 is SNHLY, CDR2 FYNNEI. The CDR3 is 13 amino acids. Trimming left V 7 bases short and J 3 bases short, with 10 bases between. CDR3 protein: CASKTALGNTIYF. CDR3 in DNA: TGTGCCAGCAAGACCGCTCTTGGAAACACCATATATTTT.

This chain links TRBV7-2 with TRBJ2-5, with a weak D call TRBD2 (5 bases). The CDR3 extends over 14 amino acids. V lost 2 bases and J lost 7, with 14 bases in between. The germline V gene has CDR1 SGHTA and CDR2 FQGNSA. The CDR3 region has the DNA TGTGCCAGCAGCTTAATGGGCAGTGGAGGGACCCAGTACTTC. Translation: CASSLMGSGGTQYF.

The rearrangement links TRBV20-1 to TRBJ1-2; D may be TRBD1 (5 bases). The length of the CDR3 is 14 residues. Looked up from germline, CDR1 is DFQATT and CDR2 is SNEGSKA (reference sequence). V lost 5 bases and J lost 3, with 16 bases in between. The CDR3 DNA is TGCAGTGCTTCTGATGGGGGGTGGGACTATGGCTACACCTTC. Translation: CSASDGGWDYGYTF.

This chain joins TRBV20-1 and TRBJ2-2; the D gene is possibly TRBD1 (6 bases). This CDR3 has 15 amino acids. Germline V CDR1 and CDR2: DFQATT, SNEGSKA (reference sequence). Trimming took off 6 bases at V and 1 base at J, with 15 bases between the two ends. The DNA of the CDR3 is TGCAGTGCAAGACGCCGGGACATGAACACCGGGGAGCTGTTTTTT. Encoded protein: CSARRRDMNTGELFF.

The chain joins TRBV7-2 to TRBJ2-7; no firm D call. Germline loops: CDR1 SGHTA, CDR2 FQGNSA. This CDR3 is built from 12 residues. Trimming took off 4 bases at V and 4 bases at J, with 8 bases between the two ends. The DNA for the CDR3 is TGTGCCAGCAGCTCCCCCGGGTACGAGCAGTACTTC. Translation: CASSSPGYEQYF. Drawing the rest from reference TRBV7-2 and TRBJ2-7, the complete variable domain is GAGVSQSPSNKVTEKGKDVELRCDPISGHTALYWYRQSLGQGLEFLIYFQGNSAPDKSGLPSDRFSAERTGGSVSTLTIQRTQQEDSAVYLCASSSPGYEQYFGPGTRLTVT.

The CDR3 reads CSARPSESTQYF. The CDR3 region has the DNA TGCAGTGCTAGGCCTAGCGAAAGTACGCAGTATTTT. The rearrangement links TRBV20-1 to TRBJ2-3; D perhaps matches TRBD2 (6 bases). V lost 3 bases and J 8 bases, leaving 12 bases between the germline ends. The V gene's germline CDR1 is DFQATT and CDR2 SNEGSKA (reference sequence). This CDR3 is built from 12 residues.

The V and J genes are TRBV27 and TRBJ1-1, with D possibly TRBD1 on 5 matching bases. Germline V gene sequence: CDR1 MNHEY, CDR2 SMNVEV (reference sequence). The CDR3 has 14 residues. V was clipped by 3 bases and J by 4 bases, with 12 bases between them. CDR3 in amino acids: CASSLGSGTTEAFF. The CDR3 bases are TGTGCCAGCAGTTTGGGATCAGGGACCACTGAAGCTTTCTTT.

This chain joins TRBV30 and TRBJ2-1; 11 positions match TRBD2. The CDR3 extends over 14 amino acids. Germline lookup yields CDR1 GTSNPN and CDR2 SVGIG (reference sequence). Losses at the gene ends were 3 bases for V and 4 bases for J; bases not matched to a gene: 2. The CDR3 loop reads CAWRLAGVYNEQFF. CDR3 DNA: TGTGCCTGGAGACTAGCGGGAGTTTACAATGAGCAGTTCTTC. The full variable domain, completed using reference TRBV30 and TRBJ2-1, is SQTIHQWPATLVQPVGSPLSLECTVEGTSNPNLYWYRQAAGRGLQLLFYSVGIGQISSEVPQNLSASRPQDRQFILSSKKLLLSDSGFYLCAWRLAGVYNEQFFGPGTRLTVL.

The J gene is TRBJ1-2, the V gene TRBV7-2; D not resolved. CDR3 length equals 12 residues. The germline V and J ends were trimmed by 5 bases and 6 bases, with 10 bases remaining between them. Germline V gives CDR1 SGHTA, CDR2 FQGNSA. This chain's CDR3 is CASSDTTNGYTF. The CDR3, as DNA: TGTGCCAGCAGCGATACAACCAATGGCTACACCTTC.

V gene TRBV20-1 combines with J gene TRBJ2-1, with a weak D call TRBD2 (5 bases). Trimming stripped 0 bases from V and 4 bases from J, with 10 bases between. CDR1 and CDR2 from the germline V gene are DFQATT and SNEGSKA (reference sequence). This CDR3 region has 14 residues. The CDR3 loop reads CSARDGRGYNEQFF. The DNA of the CDR3 is TGCAGTGCTAGAGATGGCAGAGGGTACAATGAGCAGTTCTTC.

This chain uses TRBV19 with TRBJ1-3; D gene unclear. Germline CDR1 is LNHDA and CDR2 is SQIVND (reference sequence). The CDR3 has 13 amino acids. V shed 7 bases and J shed 0 bases, with 7 bases lying between them. CDR3: CASTEISGNTIYF. In nucleotides, the CDR3 is TGTGCCAGTACCGAGATCTCTGGAAACACCATATATTTT.